This T cell receptor beta chain appears in the sequencing data of a study of blood T cell repertoires in COVID-19. Background on the study: Some COVID-19 samples were acute and others convalescent; all came from the United States, Italy and Spain. Sources were T cells, B-cell-depleted T cells, or PBMCs; the material itself was cDNA or gDNA.

This clone was detected only a few times. During active infection, Seattle patients enrolled and were then monitored through disease. Original analysis: Cell counts per sample came from amplifying reference gene primers. Libraries were prepared by immunoSEQ multiplex PCR; TCRdb keeps only in-frame clonotypes and omits some of them. The V and J calls and clone size were taken over from that table, and D and trimming were inferred from the DNA. The repertoire holds about 280,000 clones, with 89% as singletons. This receptor was taken from a woman aged 30 to 39 with COVID-19, enrolled during active disease. Sequenced: peripheral blood.

CDR3 DNA: TGTGCCAGCAGCCCCTCCGGGTCCGGGAATGAGCAGTTCTTC. This codes for CASSPSGSGNEQFF. The rearrangement links TRBV5-4 to TRBJ2-1; D remains ambiguous. Trimming shortened V by 4 bases and J by 7 bases, and 15 bases separated the two germline ends. Germline CDR1 is SGHNT and CDR2 is YYREEE (reference sequence). The CDR3 runs 14 residues.